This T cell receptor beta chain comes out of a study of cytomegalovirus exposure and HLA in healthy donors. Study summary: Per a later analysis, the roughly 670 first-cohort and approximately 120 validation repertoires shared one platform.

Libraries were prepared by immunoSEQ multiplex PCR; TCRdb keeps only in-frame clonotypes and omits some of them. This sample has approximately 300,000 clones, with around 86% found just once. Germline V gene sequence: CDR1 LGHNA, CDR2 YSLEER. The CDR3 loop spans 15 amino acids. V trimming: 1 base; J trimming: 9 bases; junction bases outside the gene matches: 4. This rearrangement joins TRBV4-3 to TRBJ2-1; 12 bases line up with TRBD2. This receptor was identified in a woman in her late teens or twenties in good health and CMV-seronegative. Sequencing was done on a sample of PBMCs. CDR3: CASSQVLAGGGEQFF. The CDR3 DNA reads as TGCGCCAGCAGCCAAGTGCTAGCGGGAGGGGGTGAGCAGTTCTTC.